The T cell receptor (beta chain) described here comes from a study of T cells in localized non-small cell lung cancer. Germline CDR1 reads SGHTA; CDR2 reads FQGNSA. After removal of 5 bases from V and 5 bases from J, the junction contained 8 bases not matched to a gene. The CDR3 covers 14 residues. General study points: Turning up in adjacent lung were a median approximately 57 of the top 100 tumor clones. Without multi-region sequencing, intratumor heterogeneity could not be excluded. Uninvolved adjacent lung had the highest recorded T cell clonality, with tumor below it. Patients showing higher blood T cell density tended to see longer overall survival.

As concerns this clone: Its antigen is currently unknown.

TCRdb's copy holds only in-frame clones and misses some; the assay was immunoSEQ multiplex PCR. This sample has roughly 72,000 clones, with more than 70% found just once. Sequencing used peripheral blood, obtained before any cancer treatment. The chain combines TRBV7-2 with TRBJ1-1, with 7 bases aligning to TRBD1. This clonotype was obtained from a female donor older than 55 with stage I lung adenocarcinoma. The CDR3 DNA reads as TGTGCCAGCAGCAAAGGCAGGGGGAGGACTGAAGCTTTCTTT. This gives the protein CASSKGRGRTEAFF.